The 17 T cell receptor beta chains in this list originate from one sample, sequenced in a study of blood T cell repertoires in COVID-19. Clones were sequenced by immunoSEQ multiplex PCR, and TCRdb holds only the in-frame ones, with some missing. The repertoire holds approximately 210,000 clones, with around 89% as singletons. Sequences were obtained from peripheral blood. These receptors originate from a woman aged 40-49 years with acute or convalescent COVID-19.

The chain joins TRBV6-2 or TRBV6-3 to TRBJ2-7; 7 bases agree with TRBD1. With V trimmed by 1 base and J by 3 bases, 3 bases remained unmatched. This CDR3 has 14 amino acids. The germline V gene has CDR1 MNHEY and CDR2 SVGEGT. This CDR3 is CASSYLGQYYEQYV. CDR3 nucleotides: TGTGCCAGCAGTTACTTGGGACAGTACTACGAGCAGTACGTC.

V gene TRBV3-1 (or the pseudogene TRBV3-2) combines with J gene TRBJ1-6; D gene unclear. Germline V gene sequence: CDR1 LGHDT, CDR2 YNNKEL (reference sequence). V was cut by 0 bases and J by 7 bases, with 10 bases left in between. The CDR3 is 15 residues long. The CDR3 protein is CASSQEIRSNSPLHF. In DNA, the CDR3 is TGTGCCAGCAGCCAAGAGATACGGTCGAATTCACCCCTCCACTTT.

This chain joins TRBV6-5 and TRBJ1-4; D remains ambiguous. Trimming pared 11 bases from V and 3 bases from J, leaving 13 bases between. The CDR3 is 13 residues long. Germline lookup yields CDR1 MNHEY and CDR2 SVGAGI. The CDR3 sequence: CAGRRSPNEKLFF. The CDR3 DNA reads TGTGCCGGTCGCAGGTCCCCTAATGAAAAACTGTTTTTT.

This chain uses TRBV14 with TRBJ1-2, with D possibly matching TRBD1 (6 bases). This CDR3 region has 15 residues. Germline V gene lookup returns CDR1 SGHDN and CDR2 FVKESK. The V end lost 4 bases, the J end lost 3 bases, and 15 bases lay between the germline ends. The CDR3 sequence is CASSPSRTAYYGYTF. CDR3 nucleotide sequence: TGTGCCAGCAGCCCATCCCGGACAGCCTACTATGGCTACACCTTC. Full variable domain (remainder filled in from reference TRBV14 and TRBJ1-2): EAGVTQFPSHSVIEKGQTVTLRCDPISGHDNLYWYRRVMGKEIKFLLHFVKESKQDESGMPNNRFLAERTGGTYSTLKVQPAELEDSGVYFCASSPSRTAYYGYTFGSGTRLTVV.

The J gene is TRBJ1-5, the V gene TRBV15; the D gene is possibly TRBD1 (6 bases). Germline V gene sequence: CDR1 LNHNV, CDR2 YYDKDF (reference sequence). The CDR3 length is 15 residues. V was pared by 1 base and J by 6 bases, with 13 bases between. CDR3 loop: CATSRVGGPFQPQHF. CDR3 nucleotides: TGTGCCACCAGCAGAGTGGGGGGGCCCTTTCAGCCCCAGCATTTT.

V usage is TRBV19 and J usage is TRBJ1-4; TRBD1 matches at 7 bases. Germline V gene lookup returns CDR1 LNHDA and CDR2 SQIVND (reference sequence). Trimming at V came to 5 bases and at J to 4 bases, leaving 7 bases not matched to a gene. The CDR3 sequence is 15 residues long. The CDR3 coding sequence is TGTGCCAGTAGTGGGGCCCGGGACAGTAATGAAAAACTGTTTTTT. Its protein is CASSGARDSNEKLFF.

The chain couples TRBV11-2 to TRBJ2-5; no reliable D call. Trimming cost V 0 bases and J 8 bases, with 10 bases left between them. Germline V gene data show CDR1 as SGHAT and CDR2 as FQNNGV. This CDR3 contains 13 residues. CDR3 DNA: TGTGCCAGCAGCTTAGAACCGAGTAAAACCCAGTACTTC. Translation: CASSLEPSKTQYF.

The DNA of the CDR3 is TGTGCCAGCAGTCCGACGACAGGTCCCGAAAAACTGTTTTTT. It translates to CASSPTTGPEKLFF. The chain links TRBV9 to TRBJ1-4; D is perhaps TRBD1 (6 bases). V was trimmed by 5 bases and J by 8 bases, leaving 16 bases between them. The CDR3 has 14 amino acids. CDR1 and CDR2 (germline): SGDLS, YYNGEE.

The genes are TRBV9 and TRBJ1-1; D call uncertain. Per the germline V gene, CDR1 is SGDLS and CDR2 is YYNGEE. The ends were cut back, 3 bases at V and 5 bases at J, with 14 bases in the middle. CDR3 length: 14 amino acids. CDR3: CASSAPPFGTEAFF. The CDR3 nucleotides read TGTGCCAGCAGCGCCCCCCCGTTCGGGACTGAAGCTTTCTTT.

The chain employs TRBV9 and TRBJ2-5, with D possibly being TRBD2 (6 bases). CDR3 length: 14 residues. V lost 0 bases and J lost 3, with 9 bases in between. Germline-derived CDR1 and CDR2 are SGDLS and YYNGEE. This chain's CDR3 is CASSVGGTKETQYF. The CDR3 DNA reads TGTGCCAGCAGCGTAGGCGGGACCAAAGAGACCCAGTACTTC.

This chain connects TRBV30 to TRBJ1-1; D remains ambiguous. CDR1 GTSNPN and CDR2 SVGIG come from the germline V gene (reference sequence). CDR3 length: 13 amino acids. Trimming stripped 3 bases from V and 0 bases from J, with 8 bases between. CDR3 residues: CAWRFVLNTEAFF. The CDR3 DNA is TGTGCCTGGAGATTCGTGTTGAACACTGAAGCTTTCTTT.

The chain couples TRBV27 to TRBJ2-2; TRBD1 is a possible D gene (6 bases). The germline V gene has CDR1 MNHEY and CDR2 SMNVEV (reference sequence). Trimming took off 0 bases at V and 1 base at J, with 15 bases between the two ends. This CDR3 spans 18 amino acids. CDR3 coding DNA: TGTGCCAGCAGTTTATCCCCTCCGGGACACAGGAACACCGGGGAGCTGTTTTTT. Translating it yields CASSLSPPGHRNTGELFF.

The sample holds a few counts of this clone. The V gene is TRBV4-2, the J gene TRBJ1-2; a weak D match, TRBD1 (6 bases). This CDR3 has 17 residues. The V gene lost 2 bases and the J gene lost 4 bases, with 20 bases spanning the gap. Germline CDR1 and CDR2: LGHNA and YNFKEQ. The CDR3 DNA is TGTGCCAGCAGCCAACCCCAGGGAGGGGGGCTGGCCTATGGCTACACCTTC. Translated: CASSQPQGGGLAYGYTF.

The chain carries TRBV25-1 and TRBJ1-4; 8 bases match TRBD1. Germline assignment: CDR1 MGHDK and CDR2 SYGVNS. This CDR3 is 14 amino acids long. Unmatched junction bases numbered 6, after V lost 6 bases and J lost 6 bases. CDR3 sequence: CASSINRGDEKLFF. As DNA, the CDR3 is TGTGCCAGCAGCATAAACAGGGGGGATGAAAAACTGTTTTTT.

The chain employs TRBV2 and TRBJ2-7; 9 bases agree with TRBD2. Germline trimming cut 6 bases from V and 7 bases from J; bases unmatched to any gene: 7. This CDR3 comprises 13 residues. The germline gives CDR1 SNHLY, CDR2 FYNNEI. The CDR3 protein is CASRKRGAWEQYV. The CDR3 bases are TGTGCCAGCAGGAAGCGGGGGGCGTGGGAGCAGTACGTC.

The gene calls are TRBV11-2 and TRBJ1-2; D is possibly TRBD1 (5 bases). Trimming shortened V by 4 bases and J by 2 bases, and 17 bases separated the two germline ends. The CDR3 has 16 amino acids. Germline V gene sequence: CDR1 SGHAT, CDR2 FQNNGV. CDR3 protein: CASSSISRVLNYGYTF. CDR3 in DNA: TGTGCCAGCAGCTCGATTTCCAGGGTTTTGAACTATGGCTACACCTTC.

Ten or more counts support this clone. The DNA of the CDR3 is TGCGCCAGCAGCGAGGGACTAGCGGGGGCCCTCCGAGATACGCAGTATTTT. Translation gives CASSEGLAGALRDTQYF. This chain joins TRBV5-1 and TRBJ2-3; 14 bases are shared with TRBD2. This CDR3 is 17 amino acids long. CDR1 and CDR2 (germline): SGHRS, YFSETQ. J gave up 5 bases and V 4 bases, and 9 bases lay outside the gene matches.